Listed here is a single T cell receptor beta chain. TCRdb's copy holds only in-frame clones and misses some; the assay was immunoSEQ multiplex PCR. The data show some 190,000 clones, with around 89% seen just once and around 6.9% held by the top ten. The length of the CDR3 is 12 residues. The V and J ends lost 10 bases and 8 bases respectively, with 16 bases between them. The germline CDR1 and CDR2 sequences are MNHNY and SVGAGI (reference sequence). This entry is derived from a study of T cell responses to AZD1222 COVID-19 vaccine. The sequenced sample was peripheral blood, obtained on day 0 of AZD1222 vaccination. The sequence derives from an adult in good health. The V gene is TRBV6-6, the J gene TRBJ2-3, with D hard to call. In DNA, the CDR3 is TGTGCCACCACATCGCCACAGCGTACGCAGTATTTT. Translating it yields CATTSPQRTQYF.